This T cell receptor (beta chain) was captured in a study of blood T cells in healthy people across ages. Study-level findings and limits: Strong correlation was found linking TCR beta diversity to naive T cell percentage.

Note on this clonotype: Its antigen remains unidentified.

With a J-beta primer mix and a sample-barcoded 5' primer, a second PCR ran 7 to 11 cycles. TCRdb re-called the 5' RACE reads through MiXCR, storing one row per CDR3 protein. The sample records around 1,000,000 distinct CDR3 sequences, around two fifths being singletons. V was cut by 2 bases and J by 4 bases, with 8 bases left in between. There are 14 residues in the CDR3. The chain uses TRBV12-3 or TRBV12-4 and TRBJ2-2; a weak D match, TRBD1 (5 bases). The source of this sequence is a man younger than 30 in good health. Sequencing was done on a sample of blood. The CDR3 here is CASSLRQGTGELFF. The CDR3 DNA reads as TGTGCCAGCAGTTTACGTCAGGGCACCGGGGAGCTGTTTTTT.